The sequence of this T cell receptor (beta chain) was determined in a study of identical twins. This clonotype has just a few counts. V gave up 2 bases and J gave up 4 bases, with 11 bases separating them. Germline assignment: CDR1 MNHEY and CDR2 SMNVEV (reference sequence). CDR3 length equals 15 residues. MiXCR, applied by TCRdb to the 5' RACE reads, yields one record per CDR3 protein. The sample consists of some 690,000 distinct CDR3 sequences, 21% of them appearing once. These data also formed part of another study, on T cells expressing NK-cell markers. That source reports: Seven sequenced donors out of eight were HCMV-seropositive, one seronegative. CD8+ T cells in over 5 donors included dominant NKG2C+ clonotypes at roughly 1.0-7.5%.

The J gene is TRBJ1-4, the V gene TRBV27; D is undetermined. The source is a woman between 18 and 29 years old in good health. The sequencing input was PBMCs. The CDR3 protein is CASSLGPGINEKLFF. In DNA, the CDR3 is TGTGCCAGCAGTTTAGGGCCCGGGATTAATGAAAAACTGTTTTTT.